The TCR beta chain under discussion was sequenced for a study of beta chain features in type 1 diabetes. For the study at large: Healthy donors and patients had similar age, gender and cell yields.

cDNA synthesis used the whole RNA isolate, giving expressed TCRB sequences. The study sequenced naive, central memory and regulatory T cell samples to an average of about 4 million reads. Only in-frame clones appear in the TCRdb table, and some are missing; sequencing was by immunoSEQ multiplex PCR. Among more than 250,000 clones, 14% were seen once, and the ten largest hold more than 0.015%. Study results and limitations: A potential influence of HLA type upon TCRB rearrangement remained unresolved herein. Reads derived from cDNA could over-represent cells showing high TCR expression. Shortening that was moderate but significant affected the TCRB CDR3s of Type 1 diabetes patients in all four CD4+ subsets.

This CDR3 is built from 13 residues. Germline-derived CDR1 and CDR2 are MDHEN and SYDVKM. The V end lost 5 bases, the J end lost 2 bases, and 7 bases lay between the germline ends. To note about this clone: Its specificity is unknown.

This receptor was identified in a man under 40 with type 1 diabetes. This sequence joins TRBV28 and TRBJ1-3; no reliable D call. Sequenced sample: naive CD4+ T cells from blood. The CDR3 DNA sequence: TGTGCCAGCAGTGGGCAGCCTGGAAACACCATATATTTT. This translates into CASSGQPGNTIYF.